A single sample gave rise to the 31 T cell receptor beta chains below, sequenced in a study of regulatory T cells in long-lasting Graves disease. Arm-PCR of CDR3 regions with iRepertoire HTBI primers generated TCR beta libraries. TCRdb itself ran the multiplex PCR reads through MiXCR, one entry per CDR3 protein. The repertoire consists of roughly 700,000 distinct CDR3 sequences, with around 30% occurring once and the leading ten covering under 55%. The sample's time point: persistent/refractory GD, antithyroid drugs over 5 years with positive TRAb. Extracted PBMC RNA gave rise to the TCR library. Sequenced material: peripheral blood mononuclear cells (PBMCs), taken when the disease was refractory, from a patient treated with antithyroid drugs. All receptors come from a female donor with Graves disease.

The rearrangement uses TRBV19 and TRBJ1-1, with unresolved D. The V gene's germline CDR1 is LNHDA and CDR2 SQIVND (reference sequence). Trimming removed 3 bases at V and 0 bases at J, with 20 bases between. The CDR3 length is 18 residues. The CDR3 sequence: CASSIGSESGNMNTEAFF. The CDR3, as DNA: TGTGCCAGTAGTATCGGGAGTGAGTCGGGGAACATGAACACTGAAGCTTTCTTT.

This clonotype was counted ten times or more. V gene TRBV28 combines with J gene TRBJ1-2; 7 bases are shared with TRBD1. Germline CDR1 reads MDHEN; CDR2 reads SYDVKM. The J segment lost 5 bases and the V segment lost 2 bases, leaving 8 bases of the junction unmatched. The CDR3 contains 15 residues. Written as DNA, the CDR3 is TGTGCCAGCAGTTTAACCCGAACAGGGGCGTATGGCTACACCTTC. Protein: CASSLTRTGAYGYTF.

The J gene is TRBJ1-1, the V gene TRBV30; tentatively, D is TRBD1 (6 bases). CDR1 is GTSNPN, CDR2 SVGIG, per germline (reference sequence). Trimming pared 4 bases from V and 7 bases from J, leaving 16 bases between. The CDR3 sequence is 13 residues long. CDR3 sequence reads: CAWNLYRENEAFF. DNA of the CDR3: TGTGCCTGGAACCTATACAGGGAAAATGAAGCTTTCTTT. The full variable domain, rest sourced from reference TRBV30 and TRBJ1-1, is SQTIHQWPATLVQPVGSPLSLECTVEGTSNPNLYWYRQAAGRGLQLLFYSVGIGQISSEVPQNLSASRPQDRQFILSSKKLLLSDSGFYLCAWNLYRENEAFFGQGTRLTVV.

The rearrangement uses TRBV2 and TRBJ1-2; 7 bases fit TRBD1. V was clipped by 4 bases and J by 0 bases; unmatched bases: 14. The CDR3 consists of 18 residues. In germline, CDR1 is SNHLY, CDR2 FYNNEI. CDR3 loop: CASSVLRGGTETNYGYTF. CDR3 bases: TGTGCCAGCAGTGTACTCCGTGGGGGGACAGAGACTAACTATGGCTACACCTTC.

The rearrangement uses TRBV28 and TRBJ1-2, with D uncertain. V gave up 6 bases and J gave up 1 base, with 15 bases separating them. Germline V gives CDR1 MDHEN, CDR2 SYDVKM. The CDR3 runs 15 residues. CDR3 in DNA: TGTGCCAGCAGCAAATTTGGGAGCGGTAACTATGGCTACACCTTC. This encodes CASSKFGSGNYGYTF.

This clonotype was seen more than once but under ten times. The rearrangement uses TRBV20-1 and TRBJ1-2, with 7 nucleotides matching TRBD1. The CDR3 has 13 amino acids. Germline CDR1 and CDR2: DFQATT and SNEGSKA (reference sequence). V was clipped by 6 bases and J by 8 bases; unmatched bases: 12. Here the CDR3 reads CSARVNRGLGYTF. In nucleotides, the CDR3 is TGCAGTGCCCGGGTTAACAGGGGTTTGGGCTACACCTTC.

This clonotype was counted many times. CDR3 bases: TGTGCCAGCAAAGGGGCCAGGTATGGCTACACCTTC. The encoded protein is CASKGARYGYTF. The V and J genes are TRBV2 and TRBJ1-2; D is possibly TRBD1 (5 bases). The CDR3 has 12 amino acids. V was shortened by 7 bases and J by 5 bases, with 11 bases between the two germline ends. Germline loops: CDR1 SNHLY, CDR2 FYNNEI.

The rearrangement uses TRBV11-2 and TRBJ2-2, with 11 bases aligning to TRBD1. The CDR3 is 18 residues long. J lost 0 bases, V lost 4 bases, and 7 bases had no gene match. CDR1 and CDR2 from the germline V gene are SGHAT and FQNNGV. CDR3: CASSYWTGGPANTGELFF. In DNA, the CDR3 is TGTGCCAGCAGCTACTGGACAGGGGGCCCTGCGAACACCGGGGAGCTGTTTTTT.

The genes are TRBV3-1 and TRBJ2-3, with D uncertain. The V end was cut by 1 base, the J end by 0 bases, with 8 bases between. The CDR3 is 15 residues long. Germline V gene lookup returns CDR1 LGHDT and CDR2 YNNKEL (reference sequence). The CDR3 region has the DNA TGTGCCAGCAGCCAAGGTCCAGTTAGCACAGATACGCAGTATTTT. Protein product: CASSQGPVSTDTQYF.

The rearrangement joins TRBV28 to TRBJ1-1; D is undetermined. This CDR3 is built from 13 residues. Germline assignment: CDR1 MDHEN and CDR2 SYDVKM. V gave up 8 bases and J gave up 8 bases, with 18 bases separating them. CDR3 protein: CASQETGFSEAFF. Written as DNA, the CDR3 is TGTGCCAGCCAAGAGACCGGATTTTCGGAAGCTTTCTTT.

This clonotype was seen repeatedly, ten times or more. The rearrangement links TRBV2 to TRBJ2-2, with TRBD2 matching over 12 bases. V was pared by 3 bases and J by 3 bases, with 8 bases of the junction left unmatched. CDR1 and CDR2 (germline): SNHLY, FYNNEI. The CDR3 runs 18 residues. The CDR3 nucleotides read TGTGCCAGCAGTGAGTGGCTAGCGGGAGGGCCGGACACCGGGGAGCTGTTTTTT. This codes for CASSEWLAGGPDTGELFF.

CDR3 nucleotide sequence: TGTGCCAGCAGCCCACCTCGACAGGGCGCTAGCGGGAGGGTTTATAATGAGCAGTTCTTC. Its protein is CASSPPRQGASGRVYNEQFF. The V gene is TRBV7-9, the J gene TRBJ2-1; 12 bases line up with TRBD2. V shed 5 bases and J 7 bases; nucleotides not matched to a gene: 21. The CDR3 spans 20 residues. Germline V gene sequence: CDR1 SEHNR, CDR2 FQNEAQ (reference sequence).

This clonotype has ten or more counts. The rearrangement links TRBV5-1 to TRBJ1-1; D is undetermined. V shed 7 bases and J shed 0 bases, with 16 bases lying between them. Looked up from germline, CDR1 is SGHRS and CDR2 is YFSETQ. The CDR3 totals 15 residues. The CDR3 DNA reads as TGCGCCAGCGCCCTCGAAATCGGCCTGAACACTGAAGCTTTCTTT. Translation: CASALEIGLNTEAFF. The full variable domain, its missing parts supplied by reference TRBV5-1 and TRBJ1-1, is KAGVTQTPRYLIKTRGQQVTLSCSPISGHRSVSWYQQTPGQGLQFLFEYFSETQRNKGNFPGRFSGRQFSNSRSEMNVSTLELGDSALYLCASALEIGLNTEAFFGQGTRLTVV.

The table lists this clonotype with many counts. CDR3 sequence (DNA): TGTGCCAGCAGCCCGAGACAGGGCGTCCCTTACTTC. This translates into CASSPRQGVPYF. The rearrangement links TRBV11-1 to TRBJ2-5; 7 bases are shared with TRBD1. Germline assignment: CDR1 SGHAT and CDR2 FQDESV (reference sequence). After removal of 5 bases from V and 14 bases from J, the junction contained 11 bases not matched to a gene. There are 12 residues in the CDR3.

This clonotype has at least ten counts. The gene calls are TRBV2 and TRBJ2-5, with 7 bases fitting TRBD1. Unmatched junction bases numbered 5, after V lost 11 bases and J lost 2 bases. CDR3 size: 12 residues. Germline values: CDR1 SNHLY, CDR2 FYNNEI. The CDR3 is CAEGQQQETQYF. For the CDR3, the DNA is TGTGCCGAGGGACAGCAGCAAGAGACCCAGTACTTC.

The gene calls are TRBV2 and TRBJ1-2; D is uncertain. The germline V and J ends were trimmed by 5 bases and 7 bases, with 14 bases remaining between them. Germline CDR1 and CDR2: SNHLY and FYNNEI. This CDR3 region has 13 residues. The chain's CDR3 is CASSLGPLSGYTF. As DNA, the CDR3 is TGTGCCAGCAGTCTCGGACCTTTATCTGGCTACACCTTC.

The chain recombines TRBV11-2 with TRBJ2-7; D is undetermined. With 6 bases removed from V and 2 bases from J, the gap between germline ends came to 8 bases. This CDR3 is 12 amino acids long. Per the germline V gene, CDR1 is SGHAT and CDR2 is FQNNGV. CDR3 nucleotide sequence: TGTGCCAGCAGACAAAGCACCTACGAGCAGTACTTC. Residues: CASRQSTYEQYF.

The V and J genes are TRBV19 and TRBJ1-5; D gene ambiguous. V gave up 3 bases and J gave up 2 bases, with 8 bases separating them. In germline, CDR1 is LNHDA, CDR2 SQIVND (reference sequence). The CDR3 has 14 residues. CDR3 sequence: CASSIKTGNQPQHF. CDR3 coding DNA: TGTGCCAGTAGTATCAAAACCGGCAATCAGCCCCAGCATTTT.

On this clonotype itself: An end of the junction differs from the germline gene, which may be a read error. V is TRBV3-1 and J is TRBJ1-1; D is unresolved. Germline-derived CDR1 and CDR2 are LGHDT and YNNKEL (reference sequence). CDR3 size: 13 residues. CDR3 amino acids: CASSQILEGWAVF. The CDR3 coding sequence is TGTGCCAGCAGCCAAATTTTGGAAGGGTGGGCGGTCTTT. The complete variable domain, with remaining parts taken from reference TRBV3-1 and TRBJ1-1, reads DTAVSQTPKYLVTQMGNDKSIKCEQNLGHDTMYWYKQDSKKFLKIMFSYNNKELIINETVPNRFSPKSPDKAHLNLHINSLELGDSAVYFCASSQILEGWAVFGQGTRLTVV.

This clonotype was counted at least ten times. The chain joins TRBV12-3 or TRBV12-4 to TRBJ1-5, with D possibly matching TRBD1 (6 bases). Trimming stripped 4 bases from V and 4 bases from J, with 17 bases between. The CDR3 loop spans 16 amino acids. The CDR3, as DNA: TGTGCCAGCAGTTCCCCGACAGGCCAGATGAATCAGCCCCAGCATTTT. Translation: CASSSPTGQMNQPQHF.

The chain is built from TRBV2 and TRBJ1-5; D is possibly TRBD1 (5 bases). The V end lost 7 bases, the J end lost 1 base, and 14 bases lay between the germline ends. Per the germline V gene, CDR1 is SNHLY and CDR2 is FYNNEI. This CDR3 comprises 15 residues. This chain's CDR3 is CASNPGTSSNQPQHF. The CDR3 nucleotides read TGTGCCAGCAATCCCGGGACTTCGAGCAATCAGCCCCAGCATTTT.

This clonotype showed up just a few times. V usage is TRBV3-1 and J usage is TRBJ2-5; 10 positions match TRBD2. This CDR3 has 17 residues. The ends lost 4 bases at V and 5 bases at J; junction bases unmatched: 13. Germline-derived CDR1 and CDR2 are LGHDT and YNNKEL (reference sequence). The CDR3 loop reads CASSRITTLAGRETQYF. The CDR3 bases are TGTGCCAGCAGCCGAATAACGACACTAGCGGGAAGGGAGACCCAGTACTTC.

This clonotype occurred a few times. The V and J genes are TRBV28 and TRBJ2-7; D remains unclear. V lost 4 bases and J 2 bases, leaving 15 bases between the germline ends. The CDR3 is made up of 15 amino acids. CDR1 and CDR2 from the germline V gene are MDHEN and SYDVKM. The CDR3 DNA reads as TGTGCCAGCAGTTATCCCCCATTGAAAACCTACGAGCAGTACTTC. Translating it yields CASSYPPLKTYEQYF.

This chain uses TRBV4-1 with TRBJ2-7; 10 nucleotides align to TRBD2. CDR3 length equals 16 residues. Germline V CDR1 and CDR2: MGHRA, YSYEKL. V was pared by 1 base and J by 4 bases, with 7 bases of the junction left unmatched. CDR3 region: CASSQGASGSLYEQYF. The CDR3 nucleotides are TGCGCCAGCAGCCAAGGAGCTAGCGGGAGTTTGTACGAGCAGTACTTC.

J is TRBJ1-6 and V is TRBV20-1; 10 bases are shared with TRBD1. The CDR3 contains 17 residues. The V segment lost 4 bases and the J segment 0 bases; nucleotides outside the gene matches: 6. Germline V CDR1 and CDR2: DFQATT, SNEGSKA (reference sequence). The CDR3, as DNA: TGCAGTGCTAAGGGACAGGGGAACGGCTCCTATAATTCACCCCTCCACTTT. It yields the protein CSAKGQGNGSYNSPLHF.

The rearrangement joins TRBV19 to TRBJ1-1; perhaps TRBD1 as D (6 bases). In germline, CDR1 is LNHDA, CDR2 SQIVND (reference sequence). The V end was cut by 4 bases, the J end by 6 bases, with 12 bases between. This CDR3 region has 13 residues. CDR3 sequence: CASSTGQSSEAFF. Here the CDR3 DNA reads TGTGCCAGTAGTACAGGACAGAGCTCTGAAGCTTTCTTT.

The V gene is TRBV12-3 or TRBV12-4, the J gene TRBJ2-7, with 8 bases lining up with TRBD2. The CDR3 is made up of 14 amino acids. V lost 5 bases, J lost 3 bases, and 6 bases stayed unmatched. The CDR3 DNA follows: TGTGCCAGCAGTCGGACTAGCTCCCTCTACGAGCAGTACTTC. Translating it yields CASSRTSSLYEQYF.

This clonotype appeared many times. The chain recombines TRBV30 with TRBJ1-2; D possibly corresponds to TRBD1 (5 bases). Germline CDR1 and CDR2: GTSNPN and SVGIG (reference sequence). Trimming pared 4 bases from V and 4 bases from J, leaving 13 bases between. CDR3 length: 13 residues. This CDR3 is CAWKLQGAYGYTF. DNA for the CDR3: TGTGCCTGGAAGCTCCAGGGAGCCTATGGCTACACCTTC. Complete variable domain (other parts from reference TRBV30 and TRBJ1-2): SQTIHQWPATLVQPVGSPLSLECTVEGTSNPNLYWYRQAAGRGLQLLFYSVGIGQISSEVPQNLSASRPQDRQFILSSKKLLLSDSGFYLCAWKLQGAYGYTFGSGTRLTVV.

The V call is TRBV30, the J call TRBJ1-1; 7 bases align to TRBD1. The V segment lost 8 bases and the J segment 1 base; nucleotides outside the gene matches: 10. Germline lookup yields CDR1 GTSNPN and CDR2 SVGIG (reference sequence). This CDR3 region has 14 residues. The CDR3 sequence is CAGQKGQKNTEAFF. CDR3 nucleotide sequence: TGTGCCGGACAAAAGGGACAGAAGAACACTGAAGCTTTCTTT.

This clonotype was detected a few times. The chain links TRBV7-3 to TRBJ2-7, with a tentative D call TRBD2 (6 bases). CDR1 and CDR2 (germline): SGHTA, FQGTGA. The CDR3 extends over 14 amino acids. V was clipped by 5 bases and J by 3 bases, with 14 bases between them. Written as DNA, the CDR3 is TGTGCCAGCAGCGTAGACGGGAGAGGCTACGAGCAGTACTTC. This encodes CASSVDGRGYEQYF.

The chain is built from TRBV14 and TRBJ2-5; D possibly corresponds to TRBD2 (5 bases). The CDR3 covers 14 residues. The V gene lost 5 bases and the J gene lost 3 bases, with 13 bases spanning the gap. The germline CDR1 and CDR2 sequences are SGHDN and FVKESK. The CDR3 loop reads CASSGRTGKETQYF. DNA of the CDR3: TGTGCCAGCAGCGGTCGGACGGGGAAAGAGACCCAGTACTTC.